One TCR beta chain is described in this entry. The sample belongs to a study of blood T cell repertoires in COVID-19. Turning to the study itself: Spain, Italy and the United States supplied samples that represented acute and convalescent COVID-19. From T cells, B-cell-depleted T cells, or PBMCs came the material, which was cDNA or gDNA.

In the original processing: Reference gene primer amplification gave estimated nucleated cell counts. Profiling relied on immunoSEQ multiplex PCR, and the TCRdb table lists in-frame clones only, not all of them. V and J calls and clone size are copied from that table; D and trimming were computed from the DNA. This table holds nearly 350,000 clones, more than 75% found once. The germline CDR1 and CDR2 sequences are SGHNT and YENEEA. Trimming took 4 bases from V and 4 from J; bases not matched to a gene: 17. This CDR3 is built from 19 residues. The sequence was obtained from a woman under 30 who had recovered from COVID-19. The sequenced material came from peripheral blood. This chain connects TRBV11-3 to TRBJ2-2; 8 bases are shared with TRBD2. The DNA for the CDR3 is TGTGCCAGCAGCTCTCCCAGCCGGGGGGGGCCAGGGTCCACCGGGGAGCTGTTTTTT. Protein: CASSSPSRGGPGSTGELFF.